This paragraph reports one T cell receptor (beta chain). No antigen is known for it. This sample is part of a study of early stage breast cancer tumors. Study outcomes and limitations: Tumor and normal breast were distinguished via blood comparison in 14 of 16 patients. Tumors had approximately 2.5-fold higher T cell density than normal breast. Commonly generated sequences made up most enriched TCRB sequences shared between patients.

Tissue for this sample was collected 2-4 cm from the breast tumor. Some clones are missing from TCRdb's copy, which holds only in-frame ones; the method was immunoSEQ multiplex PCR. The repertoire holds around 14,000 clones, with 75% to 85% as singletons. Trimming pared 0 bases from V and 0 bases from J, leaving 9 bases between. This CDR3 is 15 amino acids long. Germline CDR1 is ENHRY and CDR2 is SYGVKD. The chain carries TRBV10-3 and TRBJ2-7, with unresolved D. Sequencing was done on a sample of normal breast tissue next to the tumor. This sequence originates from a person aged 50 to 59 with breast cancer. This CDR3 reads CAISESKTASYEQYF. The CDR3 nucleotides read TGTGCCATCAGTGAGTCCAAGACGGCCTCCTACGAGCAGTACTTC.